Each of the 21 T cell receptor beta chains below was sequenced from the same sample in a study of T cells in Graves' hyperthyroidism and ophthalmopathy. The CDR3 regions of TCR beta were amplified from RNA transcripts. Using the HTBI primer set, a first-round RT-PCR was run on the TCR CDR3. TCRdb passed the multiplex PCR reads through MiXCR, listing each CDR3 protein once. The table has around 340,000 distinct CDR3 sequences, 15% to 20% seen once. The material sequenced was blood. All receptors come from a middle-aged woman with Graves' ophthalmopathy.

This clonotype appeared many times. CDR3 DNA: TGTGCCAGCAGTTTAATGGGGGACTACCCCTACGAGCAGTACTTC. It specifies CASSLMGDYPYEQYF. V and J are TRBV28 and TRBJ2-7; TRBD2 aligns across 7 bases. Unmatched junction bases numbered 6, after V lost 2 bases and J lost 2 bases. The CDR3 length is 15 residues. Germline lookup yields CDR1 MDHEN and CDR2 SYDVKM.

This clonotype appeared a few times. The chain carries TRBV12-3 or TRBV12-4 and TRBJ2-7, with a weak D call TRBD2 (6 bases). The CDR3 length is 14 residues. Trimming left V 8 bases short and J 2 bases short, with 16 bases between. CDR3 sequence (DNA): TGTGCCAGCTCACCGTCCGGGACTCCCTACGAGCAGTACTTC. It specifies CASSPSGTPYEQYF.

This clonotype was seen many times. The rearrangement links TRBV28 to TRBJ2-7, with TRBD2 matching over 9 bases. CDR3 length: 14 residues. From germline, CDR1 is MDHEN and CDR2 SYDVKM. V lost 4 bases to trimming and J lost 6 bases; unmatched junction nucleotides: 7. Written as DNA, the CDR3 is TGTGCCAGCAGTTCGACGGGACTAGCTGCCGAGCAGTACTTC. Its translation is CASSSTGLAAEQYF.

This clonotype was observed many times. V usage is TRBV7-9 and J usage is TRBJ2-7; 13 bases are shared with TRBD2. CDR1 SEHNR and CDR2 FQNEAQ come from the germline V gene (reference sequence). This CDR3 comprises 17 residues. V was clipped by 1 base and J by 7 bases; unmatched bases: 10. CDR3 region: CASSLEGTSGVGGEQYF. CDR3 in DNA: TGTGCCAGCAGCTTAGAGGGGACTAGCGGGGTAGGAGGTGAGCAGTACTTC.

The table lists this clonotype with many counts. The chain links TRBV7-2 to TRBJ1-5, with D uncertain. The CDR3 is 15 residues long. Trimming cost V 2 bases and J 0 bases, with 8 bases left between them. Germline assignment: CDR1 SGHTA and CDR2 FQGNSA. Written as DNA, the CDR3 is TGTGCCAGCAGCTTACGCTGGAATAGCAATCAGCCCCAGCATTTT. This encodes CASSLRWNSNQPQHF.

This clonotype was observed many times. The rearrangement links TRBV20-1 to TRBJ2-7; TRBD2 matches 8 bases. The V and J ends lost 3 bases and 2 bases, in that order; junction bases with no gene match: 6. The germline gives CDR1 DFQATT, CDR2 SNEGSKA (reference sequence). This CDR3 has 14 amino acids. This chain's CDR3 is CSASGGLGTYEQYF. DNA of the CDR3: TGCAGTGCTAGCGGGGGACTAGGGACCTACGAGCAGTACTTC.

This clonotype was observed at least ten times. The chain carries TRBV20-1 and TRBJ2-2, with 7 bases fitting TRBD2. The CDR3 has 14 amino acids. The germline gives CDR1 DFQATT, CDR2 SNEGSKA (reference sequence). Losses at the gene ends were 6 bases for V and 7 bases for J; bases not matched to a gene: 11. In DNA form, the CDR3 reads TGCAGTGCCCCGCGTGCGGGAGAGAACGGGGAGCTGTTTTTT. Protein sequence: CSAPRAGENGELFF.

The chain uses TRBV6-1 and TRBJ2-5, with 12 bases identical to TRBD1. This CDR3 contains 18 residues. CDR1 is MNHNS, CDR2 SASEGT, per germline. V gave up 4 bases and J gave up 3 bases; unmatched junction bases: 12. CDR3 in amino acids: CASSGWDRGRITEETQYF. The CDR3 nucleotides read TGTGCCAGCAGTGGCTGGGACAGGGGGCGGATTACGGAAGAGACCCAGTACTTC.

The chain links TRBV19 to TRBJ1-1, with 7 bases aligning to TRBD1. V shed 3 bases and J 7 bases; nucleotides not matched to a gene: 14. The germline V gene encodes CDR1 LNHDA and CDR2 SQIVND (reference sequence). This CDR3 spans 16 amino acids. The CDR3, as DNA: TGTGCCAGTAGTATTATCGTCCCGACAGGGAAGATTGAAGCTTTCTTT. Its translation: CASSIIVPTGKIEAFF.

In its sample, this clonotype was seen many times. The genes are TRBV11-2 and TRBJ2-7; D gene unclear. Germline lookup yields CDR1 SGHAT and CDR2 FQNNGV. The CDR3 runs 13 residues. The V gene lost 3 bases and the J gene lost 7 bases, with 13 bases spanning the gap. The DNA of the CDR3 is TGTGCCAGCAGCTTCCGGACCCCCCAAGAGCAGTACTTC. Protein product: CASSFRTPQEQYF.

This clonotype was detected once. The chain uses TRBV12-3 or TRBV12-4 and TRBJ2-4, with 8 bases that match TRBD2. Germline trimming cut 9 bases from V and 7 bases from J; bases unmatched to any gene: 8. CDR3 length: 13 amino acids. CDR3 in DNA: TGTGCCAGTCGGCCGGGAGGGGGGAACATTCAGTACTTC. It codes for CASRPGGGNIQYF.

The chain uses TRBV30 and TRBJ2-5, with no clear D. Trimming removed 1 base from V and 0 bases from J, with 9 bases in between. Germline V lookup: CDR1 GTSNPN, CDR2 SVGIG (reference sequence). The CDR3 sequence is 14 residues long. Here the CDR3 DNA reads TGTGCCTGGAGTGGGTCGATAAACCAAGAGACCCAGTACTTC. Encoded protein: CAWSGSINQETQYF.

This clonotype was picked up many times. The rearrangement uses TRBV19 and TRBJ1-1; D is uncertain. Trimming cost V 5 bases and J 2 bases, with 12 bases left between them. The CDR3 has 14 amino acids. Looked up from germline, CDR1 is LNHDA and CDR2 is SQIVND (reference sequence). DNA of the CDR3: TGTGCCAGTAGTTTTGGTACATCCAACACTGAAGCTTTCTTT. Translating gives CASSFGTSNTEAFF.

The chain uses TRBV2 and TRBJ2-7; TRBD1 is a possible D gene (6 bases). This CDR3 region has 15 residues. Per the germline V gene, CDR1 is SNHLY and CDR2 is FYNNEI. V lost 6 bases and J lost 7, with 22 bases in between. CDR3 in DNA: TGTGCCAGCAGAGAACCGGGGACATCCCCGGCGGAGCAGTACTTC. Amino acids: CASREPGTSPAEQYF.

The rearrangement links TRBV10-2 to TRBJ1-2, with D perhaps TRBD1 (6 bases). V shed 5 bases and J shed 5 bases, with 12 bases lying between them. The V gene's germline CDR1 is WSHSY and CDR2 SAAADI. This CDR3 comprises 13 residues. DNA for the CDR3: TGCGCCAGCAGTCAACAGGGTCCGTATGGCTACACCTTC. Residues: CASSQQGPYGYTF.

This clonotype was counted only a few times. This rearrangement joins TRBV6-5 to TRBJ2-7, with D possibly being TRBD1 (6 bases). The end of the DNA is better explained by TRBJ2-1, so the J call may be wrong. CDR3 length equals 15 residues. Germline loops: CDR1 MNHEY, CDR2 SVGAGI. The CDR3: CASSYSVRGSYEQFF. Written as DNA, the CDR3 is TGTGCCAGCAGTTACTCAGTCAGGGGCTCCTACGAGCAGTTCTTC.

This clonotype was recorded at least ten times. The J gene is TRBJ1-1, the V gene TRBV7-3; no clear D. The CDR3 is 13 residues long. CDR1 and CDR2 from the germline V gene are SGHTA and FQGTGA. Trimming took off 5 bases at V and 1 base at J, with 8 bases between the two ends. CDR3 residues: CASSPTPNTEAFF. Here the CDR3 DNA reads TGTGCCAGCAGCCCGACCCCGAACACTGAAGCTTTCTTT.

There are many counts of this clonotype. The V call is TRBV10-3, the J call TRBJ1-2, with TRBD1 matching over 7 bases. This CDR3 spans 14 amino acids. Germline assignment: CDR1 ENHRY and CDR2 SYGVKD. The trim removed 8 bases at V and 4 bases at J, leaving 10 bases unmatched. The CDR3 bases are TGTGCCATCCGGCGACAGGGCGTTGGCTATGGCTACACCTTC. Its translation: CAIRRQGVGYGYTF.

This clonotype was recorded at least ten times. The chain recombines TRBV2 with TRBJ1-5; D gene uncertain. Germline loops: CDR1 SNHLY, CDR2 FYNNEI. The V gene lost 4 bases and the J gene lost 2 bases, with 9 bases spanning the gap. The CDR3 length is 14 residues. The CDR3 here is CASSARGGNQPQHF. CDR3 in DNA: TGTGCCAGCAGTGCCCGGGGTGGCAATCAGCCCCAGCATTTT.

This clonotype appeared a single time. This chain joins TRBV11-2 and TRBJ2-7, with TRBD2 matching 9 bases. CDR1 SGHAT and CDR2 FQNNGV come from the germline V gene. There are 16 residues in the CDR3. The ends lost 8 bases at V and 4 bases at J; junction bases unmatched: 15. CDR3 in amino acids: CASCYGYGRGGYEQYF. In DNA, the CDR3 is TGTGCCAGCTGCTACGGCTATGGGCGGGGGGGTTACGAGCAGTACTTC.

The J gene is TRBJ1-1, the V gene TRBV6-1; 7 bases agree with TRBD1. CDR1 MNHNS and CDR2 SASEGT come from the germline V gene. Losses at the gene ends were 6 bases for V and 7 bases for J; bases not matched to a gene: 8. This CDR3 spans 13 amino acids. CDR3 sequence: CASSPRGAGEAFF. The CDR3 nucleotides read TGTGCCAGCAGCCCCAGGGGGGCGGGTGAAGCTTTCTTT.